The present T cell receptor (beta chain) was sequenced within a study of cytomegalovirus exposure and HLA in healthy donors. Points from the study as a whole: Reports showed the classifier diagnosing cytomegalovirus status with high specificity and sensitivity. In vitro checks showed that a few CMV-associated chains really do target CMV antigens.

V shed 4 bases and J shed 0 bases, with 10 bases lying between them. The V gene's germline CDR1 is GTSNPN and CDR2 SVGIG (reference sequence). The CDR3 loop spans 14 amino acids. Repertoires were generated with immunoSEQ multiplex PCR, while TCRdb's copy carries only in-frame clones and drops some. The sample has roughly 64,000 clones, 90% to 95% seen once; the top ten hold around 5.5%. A remark on this clone: Its target is not known.

The donors belonged to the roughly 120-subject validation cohort, separate from the approximately 670-subject first cohort. Sequencing was carried out using PBMCs. The receptor was isolated from a woman between 18 and 30 years old in good health and CMV-seropositive. This chain uses TRBV30 with TRBJ1-3; D not certain. DNA of the CDR3: TGTGCCTGGAACTCCGGGAGCTCTGGAAACACCATATATTTT. This codes for CAWNSGSSGNTIYF.